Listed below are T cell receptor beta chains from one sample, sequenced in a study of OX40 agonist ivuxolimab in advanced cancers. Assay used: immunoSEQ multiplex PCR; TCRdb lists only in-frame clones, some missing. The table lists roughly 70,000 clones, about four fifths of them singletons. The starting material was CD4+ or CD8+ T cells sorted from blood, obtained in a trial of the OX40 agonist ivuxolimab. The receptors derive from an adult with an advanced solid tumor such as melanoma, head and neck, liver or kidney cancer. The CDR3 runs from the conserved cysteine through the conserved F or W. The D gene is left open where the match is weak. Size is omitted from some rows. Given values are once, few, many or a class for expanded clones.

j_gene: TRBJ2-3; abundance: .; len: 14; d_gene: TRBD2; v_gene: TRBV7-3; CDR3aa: CASSSGTSAGTQYF; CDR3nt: TGTGCCAGCAGCTCAGGGACTAGTGCGGGTACGCAGTATTTT
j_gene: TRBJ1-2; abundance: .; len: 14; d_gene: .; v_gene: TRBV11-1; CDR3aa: CASSFRGDDYGYTF; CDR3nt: TGTGCCAGCAGCTTTCGAGGGGACGACTATGGCTACACCTTC
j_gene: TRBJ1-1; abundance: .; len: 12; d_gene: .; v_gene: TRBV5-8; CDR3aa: CASSHLNTEAFF; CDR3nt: TGTGCCAGCAGCCATCTTAACACTGAAGCTTTCTTT
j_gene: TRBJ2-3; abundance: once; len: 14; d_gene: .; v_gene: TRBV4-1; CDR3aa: CASSLTASTDTQYF; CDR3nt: TGCGCCAGCAGCCTTACCGCGAGCACAGATACGCAGTATTTT
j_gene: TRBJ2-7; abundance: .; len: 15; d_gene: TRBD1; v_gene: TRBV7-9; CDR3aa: CASSRDTNRGREQYF; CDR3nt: TGTGCCAGCAGCCGCGATACCAACAGGGGGCGCGAGCAGTACTTC
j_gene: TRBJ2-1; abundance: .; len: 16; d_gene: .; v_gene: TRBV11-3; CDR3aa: CASSGGGPGAYNEQFF; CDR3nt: TGTGCCAGCAGCGGAGGAGGTCCAGGGGCCTACAATGAGCAGTTCTTC
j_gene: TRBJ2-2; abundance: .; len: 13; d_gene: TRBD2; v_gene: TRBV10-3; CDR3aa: CASGGLDTGELFF; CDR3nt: TGTGCCTCCGGGGGGTTGGACACCGGGGAGCTGTTTTTT
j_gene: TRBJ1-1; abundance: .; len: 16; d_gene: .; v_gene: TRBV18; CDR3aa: CASSAPGLIRNTEAFF; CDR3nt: TGTGCCAGCTCAGCACCGGGACTCATAAGAAACACTGAAGCTTTCTTT
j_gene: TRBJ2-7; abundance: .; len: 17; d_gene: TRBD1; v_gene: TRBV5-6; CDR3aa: CASSGRPGTGGSYEQYF; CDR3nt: TGTGCCAGCAGCGGGAGGCCCGGGACAGGTGGCTCCTACGAGCAGTACTTC
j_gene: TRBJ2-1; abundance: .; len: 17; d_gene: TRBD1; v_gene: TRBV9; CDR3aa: CASSVGIGDSTLDEQFF; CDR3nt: TGTGCCAGCAGCGTAGGGATTGGGGACAGCACCTTGGATGAGCAGTTCTTC
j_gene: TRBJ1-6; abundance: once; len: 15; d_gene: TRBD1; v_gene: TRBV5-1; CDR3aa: CASSLAQGANSPLHF; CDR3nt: TGCGCCAGCAGCTTGGCCCAGGGGGCTAATTCACCCCTCCACTTT
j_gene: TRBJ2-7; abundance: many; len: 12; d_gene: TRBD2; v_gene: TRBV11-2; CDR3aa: CASSSRLAEQYF; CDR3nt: TGTGCCAGCAGCTCCCGACTAGCGGAGCAGTACTTC
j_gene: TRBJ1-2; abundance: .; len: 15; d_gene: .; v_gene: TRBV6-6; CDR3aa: CASSYSGWGAYGYTF; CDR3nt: TGTGCCAGCAGTTACTCAGGTTGGGGCGCCTATGGCTACACCTTC
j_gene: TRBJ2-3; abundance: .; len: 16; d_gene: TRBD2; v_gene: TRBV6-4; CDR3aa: CASSATWTRTGDTQYF; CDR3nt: TGTGCCAGCAGTGCGACTTGGACTAGAACCGGAGATACGCAGTATTTT
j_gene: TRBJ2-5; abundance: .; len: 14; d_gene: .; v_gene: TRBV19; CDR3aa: CASSSLIRAETQYF; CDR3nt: TGTGCCAGTAGTTCCCTTATCAGGGCAGAGACCCAGTACTTC
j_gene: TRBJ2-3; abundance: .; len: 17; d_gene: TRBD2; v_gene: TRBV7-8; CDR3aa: CASSPDLAGGFTDTQYF; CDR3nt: TGTGCCAGCAGCCCCGACCTGGCGGGGGGTTTCACAGATACGCAGTATTTT
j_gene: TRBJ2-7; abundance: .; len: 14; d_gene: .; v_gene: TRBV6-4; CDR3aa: CASAGRRPLYEQYF; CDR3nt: TGTGCCAGCGCTGGACGAAGGCCCCTCTACGAGCAGTACTTC
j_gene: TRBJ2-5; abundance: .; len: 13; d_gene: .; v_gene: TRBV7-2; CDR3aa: CASSLGERETQYF; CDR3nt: TGTGCCAGCAGCTTAGGGGAAAGAGAGACCCAGTACTTC
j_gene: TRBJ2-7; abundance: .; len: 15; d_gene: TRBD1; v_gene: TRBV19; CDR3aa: CASRERQGLSYEQYF; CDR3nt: TGTGCCAGTAGGGAGAGACAGGGCCTCTCCTACGAGCAGTACTTC
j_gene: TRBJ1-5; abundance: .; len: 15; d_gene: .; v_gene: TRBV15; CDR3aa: CATSRFGFSNQPQHF; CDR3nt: TGTGCCACCAGCCGTTTCGGATTTAGCAATCAGCCCCAGCATTTT
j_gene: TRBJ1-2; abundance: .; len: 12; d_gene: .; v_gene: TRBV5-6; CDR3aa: CASSIGPNGYTF; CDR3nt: TGTGCCAGCAGCATAGGGCCAAATGGCTACACCTTC
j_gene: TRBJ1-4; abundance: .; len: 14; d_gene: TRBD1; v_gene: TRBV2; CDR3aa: CASSGGQGNEKLFF; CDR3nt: TGTGCCAGCAGCGGTGGACAGGGTAATGAAAAACTGTTTTTT
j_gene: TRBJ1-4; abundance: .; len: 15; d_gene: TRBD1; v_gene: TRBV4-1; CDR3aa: CASSQMGQGDEKLFF; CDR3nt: TGCGCCAGCAGCCAAATGGGACAGGGGGATGAAAAACTGTTTTTT
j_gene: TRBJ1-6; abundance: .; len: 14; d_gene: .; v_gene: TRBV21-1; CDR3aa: CASPQGGENSPLHF; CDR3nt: TGTGCCAGCCCGCAGGGAGGGGAAAATTCACCCCTCCACTTT
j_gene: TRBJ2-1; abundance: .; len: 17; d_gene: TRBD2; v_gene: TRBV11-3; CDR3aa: CASSRGLAGSSYNEQFF; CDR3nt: TGTGCCAGCAGTAGGGGACTAGCGGGCAGCTCCTACAATGAGCAGTTCTTC
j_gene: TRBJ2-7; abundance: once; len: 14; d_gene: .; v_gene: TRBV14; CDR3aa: CASSEQDFSYEQYF; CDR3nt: TGTGCCAGCAGTGAACAGGACTTTTCCTACGAGCAGTACTTC
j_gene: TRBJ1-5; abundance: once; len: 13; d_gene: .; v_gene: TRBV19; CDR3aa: CASTGDRNQPQHF; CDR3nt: TGTGCCAGTACTGGGGATCGTAATCAGCCCCAGCATTTT
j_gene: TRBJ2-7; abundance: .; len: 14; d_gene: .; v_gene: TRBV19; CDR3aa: CASSISTGTYEQYF; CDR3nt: TGTGCCAGTAGTATCTCGACAGGTACCTACGAGCAGTACTTC
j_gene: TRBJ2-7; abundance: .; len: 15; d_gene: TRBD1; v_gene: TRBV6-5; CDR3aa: CASSSPGQGVYEQYF; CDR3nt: TGTGCCAGCAGTTCCCCAGGACAGGGAGTTTACGAGCAGTACTTC
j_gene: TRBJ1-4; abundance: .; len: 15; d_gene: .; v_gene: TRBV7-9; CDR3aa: CASSKQGTSGEKLFF; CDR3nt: TGTGCCAGCAGCAAACAGGGTACGTCTGGTGAAAAACTGTTTTTT
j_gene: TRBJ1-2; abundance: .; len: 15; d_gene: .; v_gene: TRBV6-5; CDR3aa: CASSYSGGELRGYTF; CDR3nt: TGTGCCAGCAGTTACTCGGGGGGGGAGTTGCGTGGCTACACCTTC
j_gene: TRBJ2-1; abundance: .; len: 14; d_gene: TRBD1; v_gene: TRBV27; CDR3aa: CASRPGQGRGKQFF; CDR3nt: TGTGCCAGCAGACCGGGACAGGGGCGAGGTAAGCAGTTCTTC
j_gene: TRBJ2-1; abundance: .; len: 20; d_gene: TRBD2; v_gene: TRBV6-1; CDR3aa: CASSDDEVRLAGGLDNEQFF; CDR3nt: TGTGCCAGCAGTGACGATGAGGTGAGACTAGCGGGAGGGTTGGACAATGAGCAGTTCTTC
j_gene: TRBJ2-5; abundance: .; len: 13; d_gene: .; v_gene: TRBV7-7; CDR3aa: CASSLGIIETQYF; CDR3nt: TGTGCTAGCAGCTTGGGGATTATAGAGACCCAGTACTTC
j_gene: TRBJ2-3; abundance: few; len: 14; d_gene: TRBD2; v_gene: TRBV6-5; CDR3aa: CASWRLAGTDTQYF; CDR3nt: TGTGCCAGCTGGAGACTAGCGGGCACAGATACGCAGTATTTT
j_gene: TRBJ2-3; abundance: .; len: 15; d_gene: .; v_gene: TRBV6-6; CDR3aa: CASSLRGDSTDTQYF; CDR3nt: TGTGCCAGCAGTCTCCGTGGGGACTCAACAGATACGCAGTATTTT
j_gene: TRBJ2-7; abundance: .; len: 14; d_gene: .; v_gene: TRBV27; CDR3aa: CASSLSRNSYEQYF; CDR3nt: TGTGCCAGCAGTTTATCGCGAAACTCCTACGAGCAGTACTTC
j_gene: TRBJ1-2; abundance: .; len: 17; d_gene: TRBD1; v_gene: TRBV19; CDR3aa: CASSPRTGRLGVSGYTF; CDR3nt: TGTGCCAGTAGTCCTCGGACAGGGAGGTTGGGTGTGTCTGGCTACACCTTC
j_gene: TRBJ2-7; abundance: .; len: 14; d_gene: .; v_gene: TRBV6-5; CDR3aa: CASSPAYQGYEQYF; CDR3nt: TGTGCCAGCAGTCCAGCATACCAGGGTTACGAGCAGTACTTC
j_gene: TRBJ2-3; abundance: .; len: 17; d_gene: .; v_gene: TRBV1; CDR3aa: CTSSQDIEGHKTDTQYF; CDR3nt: TGCACCAGCAGCCAAGATATAGAGGGACATAAGACAGATACGCAGTATTTT
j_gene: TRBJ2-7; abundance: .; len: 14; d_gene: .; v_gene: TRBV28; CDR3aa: CASSLGGAVYEQYF; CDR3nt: TGTGCCAGCAGTTTGGGGGGGGCAGTCTACGAGCAGTACTTC
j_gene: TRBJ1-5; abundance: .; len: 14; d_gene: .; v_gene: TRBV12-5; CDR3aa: CASGLGQLNQPQHF; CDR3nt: TGTGCTAGTGGTTTGGGACAACTCAATCAGCCCCAGCATTTT
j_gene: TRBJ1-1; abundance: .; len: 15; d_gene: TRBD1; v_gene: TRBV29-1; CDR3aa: CSVEDRIGVNTEAFF; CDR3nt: TGCAGCGTTGAGGACAGGATTGGCGTGAACACTGAAGCTTTCTTT
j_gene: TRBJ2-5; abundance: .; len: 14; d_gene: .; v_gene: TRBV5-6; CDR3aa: CASSQGSGQETQYF; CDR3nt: TGTGCCAGCAGCCAAGGGTCAGGCCAAGAGACCCAGTACTTC
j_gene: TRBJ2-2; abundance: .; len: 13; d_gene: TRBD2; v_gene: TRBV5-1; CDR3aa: CASGAANTGELFF; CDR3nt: TGCGCGAGCGGGGCAGCGAACACCGGGGAGCTGTTTTTT
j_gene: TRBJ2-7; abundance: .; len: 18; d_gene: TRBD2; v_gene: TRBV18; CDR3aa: CASSPGSKLAGNRYEQYF; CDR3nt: TGTGCCAGCTCACCTGGGAGCAAACTAGCGGGAAATCGCTACGAGCAGTACTTC
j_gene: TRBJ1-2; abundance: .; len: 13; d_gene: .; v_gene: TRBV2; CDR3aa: CASRRTDNYGYTF; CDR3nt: TGTGCCAGCAGGAGGACGGATAACTATGGCTACACCTTC
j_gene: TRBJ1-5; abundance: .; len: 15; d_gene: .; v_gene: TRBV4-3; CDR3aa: CASSQDNRDFQPQHF; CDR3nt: TGCGCCAGCAGCCAAGATAACAGGGACTTTCAGCCCCAGCATTTT
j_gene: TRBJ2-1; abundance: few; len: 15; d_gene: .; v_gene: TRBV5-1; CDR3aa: CASSLSGYTYNEQFF; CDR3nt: TGCGCCAGCAGCTTGTCGGGATATACCTACAATGAGCAGTTCTTC
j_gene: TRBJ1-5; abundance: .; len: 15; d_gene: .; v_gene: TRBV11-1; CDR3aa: CASNEAKYSNQPQHF; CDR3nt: TGTGCCAGCAACGAGGCCAAATATAGCAATCAGCCCCAGCATTTT
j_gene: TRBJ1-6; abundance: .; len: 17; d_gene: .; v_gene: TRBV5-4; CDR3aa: CASSLGPLDSWNSPLHF; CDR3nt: TGTGCCAGCAGCCTGGGTCCGCTGGACAGCTGGAATTCACCCCTCCACTTT
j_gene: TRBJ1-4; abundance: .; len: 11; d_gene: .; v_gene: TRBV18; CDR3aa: CASSPGEKLFF; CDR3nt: TGTGCCAGCTCACCGGGTGAAAAACTGTTTTTT